These 10 T cell receptor beta chains originate from one sample sequenced in a study of shared clonotypes between healthy human individuals. The table came from immunoSEQ multiplex PCR; TCRdb's copy has only in-frame clones and leaves some out. Of about 2,100,000 clones listed, just over 90% are singletons. Naivety among CD8 cells was defined by CD45RO negativity and positive CCR7 selection, thereby excluding terminally differentiated effector memory CD45RA+ cells. The sample consisted of naive CD8+ T cells from PBMCs. All receptors derive from a man aged 18-30 years in good health. Some clones in this sample may be carry-over from other donors' samples.

The genes are TRBV7-3 and TRBJ2-7, with D unresolved. Germline CDR1 is SGHTA and CDR2 is FQGTGA. The CDR3 covers 16 residues. Trimming took 3 bases from V and 3 from J, leaving 18 bases between them. Here the CDR3 DNA reads TGTGCCAGCAGCTTCGGTGGCCCCAGCGAGATCTACGAGCAGTACTTC. Its translation: CASSFGGPSEIYEQYF.

This chain connects TRBV4-1 to TRBJ2-5; 7 bases are shared with TRBD2. Trimming at V came to 0 bases and at J to 6 bases, leaving 7 bases not matched to a gene. CDR3 length equals 15 residues. Germline V gene lookup returns CDR1 MGHRA and CDR2 YSYEKL. CDR3 sequence reads: CASSQDRAGDKTQYF. The CDR3 DNA is TGCGCCAGCAGCCAAGATAGGGCGGGAGATAAGACCCAGTACTTC.

About this clone itself: This specimen includes other DNA sequences encoding the same CDR3. V and J are TRBV15 and TRBJ2-7; D gene unclear. The V end was cut by 1 base, the J end by 3 bases, with 7 bases between. CDR1 is LNHNV and CDR2 is YYDKDF in the germline V gene (reference sequence). There are 13 residues in the CDR3. This chain's CDR3 is CATSRGESYEQYF. The CDR3 region has the DNA TGTGCCACCAGCAGAGGAGAGAGCTACGAGCAGTACTTC. The whole variable domain, remainder taken from reference TRBV15 and TRBJ2-7, is DAMVIQNPRYQVTQFGKPVTLSCSQTLNHNVMYWYQQKSSQAPKLLFHYYDKDFNNEADTPDNFQSRRPNTSFCFLDIRSPGLGDTAMYLCATSRGESYEQYFGPGTRLTVT.

This chain connects TRBV11-2 to TRBJ2-3; 7 positions match TRBD2. The J segment lost 0 bases and the V segment lost 5 bases, leaving 11 bases of the junction unmatched. Per germline, CDR1 SGHAT and CDR2 FQNNGV. The CDR3 totals 17 residues. Written as DNA, the CDR3 is TGTGCCAGCAGCGCTGACACAGCGGGATCGAGCACAGATACGCAGTATTTT. Its protein product is CASSADTAGSSTDTQYF. The entire variable domain, with the rest obtained from reference TRBV11-2 and TRBJ2-3, is as follows: EAGVAQSPRYKIIEKRQSVAFWCNPISGHATLYWYQQILGQGPKLLIQFQNNGVVDDSQLPKDRFSAERLKGVDSTLKIQPAKLEDSAVYLCASSADTAGSSTDTQYFGPGTRLTVL.

The V call is TRBV7-6, the J call TRBJ1-1; D is uncertain. The CDR3 consists of 12 residues. From germline, CDR1 is SGHVS and CDR2 FNYEAQ. Deletions cut 5 bases from V and 7 bases from J, with 11 bases between. The CDR3 region has the DNA TGTGCCAGCAGCCCGATGAGGTATGAAGCTTTCTTT. It encodes CASSPMRYEAFF.

This clone has just one count. The V call is TRBV6-5, the J call TRBJ2-1; 14 bases line up with TRBD2. J was trimmed by 8 bases and V by 2 bases; bases with no gene match: 5. This CDR3 region has 16 residues. Per germline, CDR1 MNHEY and CDR2 SVGAGI. The CDR3 loop is CASSYPGTSGSYEQFF. The CDR3 region has the DNA TGTGCCAGCAGTTACCCCGGGACTAGCGGGAGTTATGAGCAGTTCTTC.

The chain links TRBV10-1 to TRBJ2-1, with 13 nucleotides matching TRBD2. V was clipped by 2 bases and J by 7 bases; unmatched bases: 2. Germline CDR1 WNHNN, CDR2 SYGVQD (reference sequence). There are 15 residues in the CDR3. Written as DNA, the CDR3 is TGCGCCAGCAGTGAGGGACTAGCGGGAGTTAATGAGCAGTTCTTC. Translating it yields CASSEGLAGVNEQFF.

The chain joins TRBV28 to TRBJ2-1; D gene unclear. Germline assignment: CDR1 MDHEN and CDR2 SYDVKM. The CDR3 has 12 amino acids. The germline V and J ends were trimmed by 3 bases and 12 bases, with 12 bases remaining between them. The CDR3 loop reads CASSLGPWGQFF. The DNA for the CDR3 is TGTGCCAGCAGTTTGGGTCCTTGGGGGCAGTTCTTC. Full variable domain (outside the CDR3, taken from reference TRBV28 and TRBJ2-1): DVKVTQSSRYLVKRTGEKVFLECVQDMDHENMFWYRQDPGLGLRLIYFSYDVKMKEKGDIPEGYSVSREKKERFSLILESASTNQTSMYLCASSLGPWGQFFGPGTRLTVL.

This sequence joins TRBV9 and TRBJ1-3; no reliable D call. CDR3 length: 17 amino acids. Per the germline V gene, CDR1 is SGDLS and CDR2 is YYNGEE. Trimming took off 0 bases at V and 1 base at J, with 14 bases between the two ends. The CDR3 spells CASSVVGLGASGNTIYF. CDR3 bases: TGTGCCAGCAGCGTAGTTGGTCTGGGCGCATCTGGAAACACCATATATTTT.

This chain uses TRBV5-1 with TRBJ2-5; possibly TRBD1 or TRBD2 for D (6 bases each). The CDR3 is made up of 16 amino acids. V gave up 5 bases and J gave up 3 bases, with 20 bases separating them. The germline CDR1 and CDR2 sequences are SGHRS and YFSETQ. The CDR3: CASRARGLAPKETQYF. The CDR3, as DNA: TGCGCCAGCAGGGCCCGGGGGCTAGCGCCGAAAGAGACCCAGTACTTC.